Listed here are 32 T cell receptor beta chains from one sample, sequenced in a study of T cells in Graves' hyperthyroidism and ophthalmopathy. It was RNA transcripts that yielded the amplified TCR beta CDR3 regions. With the HTBI primer set, the TCR CDR3 went through a first round of RT-PCR. A single record per CDR3 protein comes from TCRdb applying MiXCR to the multiplex PCR reads. The table has around 450,000 distinct CDR3 sequences, approximately 13% seen once. The sample taken for sequencing was blood. The receptors come from a woman aged 18-29 years with Graves' hyperthyroidism.

CDR3 region: CASSQGLPRNTGELFF. The CDR3, as DNA: TGTGCCAGCAGCCAAGGGCTTCCTAGAAACACCGGGGAGCTGTTTTTT. The chain links TRBV3-1 to TRBJ2-2; D is unclear. Germline V CDR1 and CDR2: LGHDT, YNNKEL (reference sequence). With 1 base removed from V and 2 bases from J, the gap between germline ends came to 11 bases. The CDR3 is 16 residues long.

This clonotype was observed many times. This CDR3 is CASSLVARGFSYEQYF. CDR3 bases: TGTGCCAGCAGCTTGGTCGCCAGGGGTTTCTCCTACGAGCAGTACTTC. The V gene is TRBV5-6, the J gene TRBJ2-7, with D tentatively TRBD1 (6 bases). V lost 0 bases and J 0 bases, leaving 13 bases between the germline ends. This CDR3 has 16 amino acids. The germline V gene has CDR1 SGHDT and CDR2 YYEEEE.

Ten or more counts support this clonotype. V and J are TRBV10-3 and TRBJ2-7, with TRBD1 matching 7 bases. The CDR3 runs to 14 residues. Looked up from germline, CDR1 is ENHRY and CDR2 is SYGVKD. V lost 4 bases, J lost 0 bases, and 3 bases stayed unmatched. CDR3: CAISGQGDSYEQYF. The CDR3 DNA reads as TGTGCCATCAGTGGGCAGGGGGACTCCTACGAGCAGTACTTC.

This clonotype was recorded at least ten times. The chain employs TRBV27 and TRBJ1-1; maybe TRBD1 (5 bases). Germline V gene lookup returns CDR1 MNHEY and CDR2 SMNVEV (reference sequence). This CDR3 region has 13 residues. The V and J ends lost 8 bases and 4 bases respectively, with 14 bases between them. CDR3 in DNA: TGTGCCAGCGGAACAGGAGGCGGCACTGAAGCTTTCTTT. The encoded protein is CASGTGGGTEAFF.

This clonotype has more than one count but fewer than ten. This chain links TRBV11-2 with TRBJ2-1; D uncertain. Trimming left V 9 bases short and J 3 bases short, with 15 bases between. This CDR3 contains 14 residues. Germline V CDR1 and CDR2: SGHAT, FQNNGV. CDR3 amino acids: CASSIMGHYNEQFF. Written as DNA, the CDR3 is TGTGCCAGTAGTATAATGGGCCACTACAATGAGCAGTTCTTC.

This clonotype came up once. This chain uses TRBV5-1 with TRBJ1-5; TRBD1 is a possible D gene (5 bases). V lost 5 bases, J lost 3 bases, and 9 bases lay in between. CDR3 length: 13 residues. CDR1 and CDR2 from the germline V gene are SGHRS and YFSETQ. CDR3: CASRRGDNQPQHF. The DNA of the CDR3 is TGCGCCAGCAGGAGGGGCGACAATCAGCCCCAGCATTTT.

In this sample, this clonotype turned up many times. The chain joins TRBV12-3 or TRBV12-4 to TRBJ1-5; D uncertain. Trimming removed 5 bases from V and 5 bases from J, with 13 bases in between. There are 14 residues in the CDR3. The CDR3 DNA sequence: TGTGCCAGCAGTCCCAACGGCCCCCATCAGCCCCAGCATTTT. This sequence encodes CASSPNGPHQPQHF.

This clonotype was detected many times. This chain's CDR3 is CSARRREGSDTQYF. Written as DNA, the CDR3 is TGCAGTGCTAGAAGGCGGGAGGGGTCAGATACGCAGTATTTT. The rearrangement links TRBV20-1 to TRBJ2-3; 9 nucleotides match TRBD2. CDR1 and CDR2 from the germline V gene are DFQATT and SNEGSKA (reference sequence). V was clipped by 2 bases and J by 4 bases; unmatched bases: 4. CDR3 size: 14 residues.

This clonotype was counted at least ten times. V usage is TRBV20-1 and J usage is TRBJ1-1; 7 bases match TRBD1. This CDR3 is built from 15 residues. The ends lost 3 bases at V and 1 base at J; junction bases unmatched: 8. The germline V gene encodes CDR1 DFQATT and CDR2 SNEGSKA (reference sequence). This CDR3 is CSASLLGTANTEAFF. DNA of the CDR3: TGCAGTGCTAGCCTACTCGGGACAGCGAACACTGAAGCTTTCTTT.

The rearrangement links TRBV4-1 to TRBJ2-7; tentatively, D is TRBD2 (6 bases). The CDR3 has 13 amino acids. In germline, CDR1 is MGHRA, CDR2 YSYEKL. V was pared by 3 bases and J by 1 base, with 7 bases between. CDR3 in DNA: TGCGCCAGCAGCCACGGGACTTCCTACGAGCAGTACTTC. Translation: CASSHGTSYEQYF.

V and J are TRBV20-1 and TRBJ2-3; 10 positions match TRBD2. The germline V gene encodes CDR1 DFQATT and CDR2 SNEGSKA (reference sequence). Unmatched junction bases numbered 6, after V lost 2 bases and J lost 7 bases. The CDR3 is 14 residues long. The CDR3 DNA follows: TGCAGTGCTAGACTAGCGGGAGCGGGGAATACGCAGTATTTT. This codes for CSARLAGAGNTQYF.

The V gene is TRBV3-1, the J gene TRBJ1-1; no clear D. The CDR3 runs to 15 residues. Per the germline V gene, CDR1 is LGHDT and CDR2 is YNNKEL (reference sequence). V lost 2 bases and J 4 bases, leaving 14 bases between the germline ends. The CDR3 sequence: CASSQRGQKGTEAFF. Here the CDR3 DNA reads TGTGCCAGCAGCCAAAGAGGGCAGAAAGGCACTGAAGCTTTCTTT.

The V gene is TRBV7-2, the J gene TRBJ2-5; D uncertain. Trimming shortened V by 1 base and J by 7 bases, and 7 bases separated the two germline ends. CDR3 length: 12 amino acids. Germline CDR1 SGHTA, CDR2 FQGNSA. The CDR3 protein is CASSLDVMTQYF. The DNA for the CDR3 is TGTGCCAGCAGCTTAGATGTTATGACCCAGTACTTC. Filled out from reference TRBV7-2 and TRBJ2-5, the complete variable domain reads GAGVSQSPSNKVTEKGKDVELRCDPISGHTALYWYRQSLGQGLEFLIYFQGNSAPDKSGLPSDRFSAERTGGSVSTLTIQRTQQEDSAVYLCASSLDVMTQYFGPGTRLLVL.

This clonotype has at least ten counts. The chain joins TRBV20-1 to TRBJ2-3; TRBD1 aligns across 8 bases. The CDR3 totals 16 residues. Germline CDR1 and CDR2: DFQATT and SNEGSKA (reference sequence). After removal of 3 bases from V and 6 bases from J, the junction contained 14 bases not matched to a gene. CDR3: CSASADLQGARDTQYF. The DNA for the CDR3 is TGCAGTGCTAGCGCAGATCTCCAGGGGGCGCGGGATACGCAGTATTTT.

This clonotype was observed many times. This chain joins TRBV6-2 or TRBV6-3 and TRBJ2-3, with D hard to call. The V gene lost 4 bases and the J gene lost 2 bases, with 13 bases spanning the gap. CDR1 is MNHEY, CDR2 SVGEGT, per germline. The CDR3 length is 15 residues. The CDR3 spells CASSWVQPTTDTQYF. The CDR3 bases are TGTGCCAGCAGTTGGGTACAACCAACCACAGATACGCAGTATTTT.

This clonotype turned up a few times. This chain uses TRBV19 with TRBJ2-7; perhaps TRBD1 as D (6 bases). Per germline, CDR1 LNHDA and CDR2 SQIVND (reference sequence). Trimming shortened V by 1 base and J by 3 bases, and 16 bases separated the two germline ends. The CDR3 runs to 16 residues. Written as DNA, the CDR3 is TGTGCCAGTAGTATAGTAGGGGGACAAAGGAGCTACGAGCAGTACTTC. Its translation is CASSIVGGQRSYEQYF.

Many counts were recorded for this clonotype. The rearrangement uses TRBV3-1 and TRBJ1-2, with 8 bases matching TRBD1. CDR3 length: 16 residues. V shed 1 base and J 1 base; nucleotides not matched to a gene: 5. Looked up from germline, CDR1 is LGHDT and CDR2 is YNNKEL (reference sequence). CDR3 residues: CASSQGSGGDNYGYTF. The CDR3 DNA reads TGTGCCAGCAGCCAAGGGTCAGGGGGCGATAACTATGGCTACACCTTC.

This clonotype is categorized as medium-sized. The chain employs TRBV5-1 and TRBJ1-1; unclear D gene. Germline values: CDR1 SGHRS, CDR2 YFSETQ. The CDR3 contains 15 residues. V was pared by 0 bases and J by 5 bases, with 14 bases between. CDR3 DNA: TGCGCCAGCAGCTTGGAACAGACCGTGAGGACTGAAGCTTTCTTT. Encoded protein: CASSLEQTVRTEAFF.

This clonotype appeared many times. The chain couples TRBV2 to TRBJ2-1; 8 bases match TRBD2. V dropped 6 bases and J dropped 6; count of bases not matched to a gene: 13. Germline loops: CDR1 SNHLY, CDR2 FYNNEI. The CDR3 is 16 amino acids. CDR3 bases: TGTGCCAGCAGGGAACTAGCGGTCGGGGGCCCCAATGAGCAGTTCTTC. It is translated as CASRELAVGGPNEQFF.

This clonotype was counted between two and nine times. This chain connects TRBV20-1 to TRBJ2-1; 8 bases are shared with TRBD1. The CDR3 runs to 13 residues. Germline loops: CDR1 DFQATT, CDR2 SNEGSKA (reference sequence). The trim removed 5 bases at V and 5 bases at J, leaving 5 bases unmatched. CDR3 region: CSAFEDRDNEQFF. The CDR3 nucleotides are TGCAGTGCTTTCGAGGACAGGGACAATGAGCAGTTCTTC.

J is TRBJ2-7 and V is TRBV9; 7 bases align to TRBD2. This CDR3 region has 14 residues. The junction had 11 bases not matched to a gene; V was cut back by 6 bases and J by 5 bases. Germline V lookup: CDR1 SGDLS, CDR2 YYNGEE. CDR3 bases: TGTGCCAGCACCCTAGAAGGGGCGGGAGACGAGCAGTACTTC. Protein sequence: CASTLEGAGDEQYF.

This clonotype was found once. This sequence joins TRBV6-4 and TRBJ2-2; no clear D. Germline V gives CDR1 MRHNA, CDR2 SNTAGT. The CDR3 covers 13 residues. V lost 0 bases, J lost 4 bases, and 3 bases lay in between. The CDR3, as DNA: TGTGCCAGCAGTGACTCCTCCACCGGGGAGCTGTTTTTT. It yields the protein CASSDSSTGELFF.

This clonotype was recorded at least ten times. The chain couples TRBV28 to TRBJ1-5, with D possibly TRBD1 on 6 matching bases. CDR3 length: 15 amino acids. Per the germline V gene, CDR1 is MDHEN and CDR2 is SYDVKM. V was cut by 3 bases and J by 2 bases, with 11 bases left in between. In DNA form, the CDR3 reads TGTGCCAGCAGTTTGGACAGAGCGGGCAATCAGCCCCAGCATTTT. Translation gives CASSLDRAGNQPQHF. Filled out from reference TRBV28 and TRBJ1-5, the complete variable domain reads DVKVTQSSRYLVKRTGEKVFLECVQDMDHENMFWYRQDPGLGLRLIYFSYDVKMKEKGDIPEGYSVSREKKERFSLILESASTNQTSMYLCASSLDRAGNQPQHFGDGTRLSIL.

The CDR3 DNA reads TGTGCCAGCAGTCTGCGGATCTCCTACGAGCAGTACTTC. It translates to CASSLRISYEQYF. The chain uses TRBV27 and TRBJ2-7; D gene ambiguous. Germline-derived CDR1 and CDR2 are MNHEY and SMNVEV (reference sequence). The V and J ends lost 5 bases and 0 bases respectively, with 8 bases between them. This CDR3 is 13 amino acids long.

Ten or more counts support this clonotype. The chain carries TRBV20-1 and TRBJ2-1; no definite D call. Deletions cut 2 bases from V and 10 bases from J, with 15 bases between. The CDR3 runs to 13 residues. Germline lookup yields CDR1 DFQATT and CDR2 SNEGSKA (reference sequence). The CDR3 DNA reads as TGCAGTGCTAGAAGTGCGATCGGTCCCGAGCAGTTCTTC. This encodes CSARSAIGPEQFF.

This clonotype came up many times. The chain links TRBV18 to TRBJ1-1, with D perhaps TRBD1 (6 bases). Germline CDR1 KGHSH, CDR2 LQKENI. Between the trimmed V and J ends, which lost 5 bases and 7 bases, there was a span of 14 bases. CDR3 size: 13 residues. The CDR3 region has the DNA TGTGCCAGCTCAATCAGGGGATTTAATGAAGCTTTCTTT. Protein: CASSIRGFNEAFF.

The V call is TRBV6-1, the J call TRBJ1-5; D gene unclear. This CDR3 region has 14 residues. Trimming left V 3 bases short and J 1 base short, with 7 bases between. Germline V gene lookup returns CDR1 MNHNS and CDR2 SASEGT. The CDR3 loop reads CASSDRVSNQPQHF. The CDR3 nucleotides read TGTGCCAGCAGTGATCGGGTGAGCAATCAGCCCCAGCATTTT.

With respect to this clonotype: This may come from a read error, since a much larger clone is one base off. The chain carries TRBV4-1 and TRBJ2-3; 7 bases match TRBD1. With V trimmed by 5 bases and J by 4 bases, 9 bases remained unmatched. CDR3 size: 15 residues. Germline V CDR1 and CDR2: MGHRA, YSYEKL. The CDR3 sequence is CASSCVRQGADTQYF. CDR3 DNA sequence: TGCGCCAGCAGCTGTGTCAGACAGGGTGCAGATACGCAGTATTTT.

There are a few counts of this clonotype. The chain has TRBV4-3 and TRBJ2-1; 11 bases map to TRBD2. After removal of 5 bases from V and 9 bases from J, the junction contained 3 bases not matched to a gene. Germline-derived CDR1 and CDR2 are LGHNA and YSLEER. The CDR3 runs 13 residues. The CDR3 bases are TGCGCCAGCAGCACTAGCGGGAGCAGTGAGCAGTTCTTC. Translating it yields CASSTSGSSEQFF.

The rearrangement uses TRBV6-6 and TRBJ2-7, with 14 nucleotides matching TRBD2. This CDR3 has 18 residues. Germline CDR1 is MNHNY and CDR2 is SVGAGI (reference sequence). Trimming took 1 base from V and 5 from J; bases not matched to a gene: 10. The CDR3: CASSYFGTSGSDWDEQYF. The CDR3 bases are TGTGCCAGCAGTTACTTCGGGACTAGCGGGAGTGATTGGGACGAGCAGTACTTC.

V and J are TRBV4-1 and TRBJ2-5; either TRBD1 or TRBD2 may supply D (5 bases each). Germline values: CDR1 MGHRA, CDR2 YSYEKL. With 0 bases removed from V and 7 bases from J, the gap between germline ends came to 15 bases. CDR3 length: 15 residues. CDR3 in DNA: TGCGCCAGCAGCCAAGAAGGCCAGGGAGAGGTGACCCAGTACTTC. As protein: CASSQEGQGEVTQYF.

The chain carries TRBV12-3 or TRBV12-4 and TRBJ2-4; D is unresolved. Trimming stripped 5 bases from V and 6 bases from J, with 5 bases between. The CDR3 has 11 residues. The CDR3 bases are TGTGCCAGCAGTGTGATAAACATTCAGTACTTC. This sequence encodes CASSVINIQYF.